This T cell receptor beta chain was observed in a study of T cell responses to AZD1222 COVID-19 vaccine. The study's findings and limits: Dominant CD4 TCR responses targeted spike regions 160-218 and 743-854. Unmutated variant regions reportedly attract nearly half of all spike-specific TCRs.

Turning to this clone: Its antigen is as yet unknown.

The V gene end was trimmed by 10 bases and the J gene end by 0 bases; junction bases not matched to a gene: 6. CDR1 SGHRS and CDR2 YFSETQ come from the germline V gene. This CDR3 region has 14 residues. The table came from immunoSEQ multiplex PCR; TCRdb's copy has only in-frame clones and leaves some out. The repertoire includes 160,000 or so clones, approximately 89% of them detected once, and around 4% sits in the top ten. Material: peripheral blood, obtained on day 0 of AZD1222 vaccination. The chain combines TRBV5-1 with TRBJ2-2; TRBD1 matches 7 bases. This receptor was identified in an adult in good health. CDR3 DNA sequence: TGCGCCTCCCGGACAGGACCGAACACCGGGGAGCTGTTTTTT. It is translated as CASRTGPNTGELFF.